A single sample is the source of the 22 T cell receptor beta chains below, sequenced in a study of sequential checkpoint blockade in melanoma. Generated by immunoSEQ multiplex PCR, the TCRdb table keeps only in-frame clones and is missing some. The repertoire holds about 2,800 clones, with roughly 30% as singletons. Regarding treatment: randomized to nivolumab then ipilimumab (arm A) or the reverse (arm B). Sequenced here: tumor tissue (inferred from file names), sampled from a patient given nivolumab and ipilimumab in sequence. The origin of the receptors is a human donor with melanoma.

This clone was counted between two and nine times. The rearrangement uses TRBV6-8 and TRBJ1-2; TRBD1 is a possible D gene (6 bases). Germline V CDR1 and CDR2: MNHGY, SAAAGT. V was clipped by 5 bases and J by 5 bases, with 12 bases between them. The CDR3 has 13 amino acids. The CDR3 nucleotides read TGTGCCAGCAGTAAGGAGGGGGGTTATGGCTACACCTTC. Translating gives CASSKEGGYGYTF.

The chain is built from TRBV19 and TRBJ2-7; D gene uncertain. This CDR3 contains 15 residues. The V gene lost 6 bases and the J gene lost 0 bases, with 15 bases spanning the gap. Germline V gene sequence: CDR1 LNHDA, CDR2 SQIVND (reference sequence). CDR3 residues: CASSHKPRPSYEQYF. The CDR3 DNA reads TGTGCCAGTAGCCATAAACCTCGACCCTCCTACGAGCAGTACTTC.

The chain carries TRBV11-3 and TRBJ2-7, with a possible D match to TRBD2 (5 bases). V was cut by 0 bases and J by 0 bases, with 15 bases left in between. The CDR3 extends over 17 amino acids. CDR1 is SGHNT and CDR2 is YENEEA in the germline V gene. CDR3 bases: TGTGCCAGCAGCTTAGATCAAGCGGCAGCTGGCTCCTACGAGCAGTACTTC. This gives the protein CASSLDQAAAGSYEQYF.

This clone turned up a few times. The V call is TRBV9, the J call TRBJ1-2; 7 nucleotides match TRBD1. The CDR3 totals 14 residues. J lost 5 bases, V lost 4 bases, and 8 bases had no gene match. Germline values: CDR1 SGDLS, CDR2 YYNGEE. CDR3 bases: TGTGCCAGCAGCCCATGGACAGGAAGTTATGGCTACACCTTC. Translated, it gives CASSPWTGSYGYTF.

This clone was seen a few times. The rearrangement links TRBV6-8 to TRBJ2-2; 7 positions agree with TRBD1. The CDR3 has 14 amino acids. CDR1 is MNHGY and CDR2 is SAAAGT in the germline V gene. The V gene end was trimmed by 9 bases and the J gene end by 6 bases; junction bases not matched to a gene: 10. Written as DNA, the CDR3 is TGTGCCAGTACAGGGGCGCAGTTTTCCGGGGAGCTGTTTTTT. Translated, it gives CASTGAQFSGELFF.

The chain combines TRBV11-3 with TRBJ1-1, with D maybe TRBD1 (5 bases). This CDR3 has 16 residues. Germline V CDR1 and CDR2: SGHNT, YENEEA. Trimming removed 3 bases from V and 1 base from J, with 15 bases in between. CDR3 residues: CASSLFNGAGNTEAFF. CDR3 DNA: TGTGCCAGCAGCTTGTTTAACGGGGCGGGGAACACTGAAGCTTTCTTT.

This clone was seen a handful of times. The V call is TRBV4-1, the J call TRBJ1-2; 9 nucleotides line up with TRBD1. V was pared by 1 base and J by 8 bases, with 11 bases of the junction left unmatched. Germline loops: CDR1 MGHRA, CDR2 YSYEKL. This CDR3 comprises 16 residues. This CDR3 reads CASSQGAGQGELGYTF. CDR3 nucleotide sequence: TGCGCCAGCAGCCAAGGCGCGGGACAGGGCGAATTGGGCTACACCTTC.

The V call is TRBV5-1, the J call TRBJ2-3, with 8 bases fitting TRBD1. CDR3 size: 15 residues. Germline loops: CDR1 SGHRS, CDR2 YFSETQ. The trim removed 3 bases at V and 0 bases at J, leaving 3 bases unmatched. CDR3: CASSYWTGSTDTQYF. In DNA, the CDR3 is TGCGCCAGCAGCTACTGGACAGGGAGCACAGATACGCAGTATTTT. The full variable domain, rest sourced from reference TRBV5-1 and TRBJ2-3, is KAGVTQTPRYLIKTRGQQVTLSCSPISGHRSVSWYQQTPGQGLQFLFEYFSETQRNKGNFPGRFSGRQFSNSRSEMNVSTLELGDSALYLCASSYWTGSTDTQYFGPGTRLTVL.

Here the CDR3 DNA reads TGTGCCAGCAGCTTAATGATTGGACAGGCCTACGAGCAGTACTTC. It yields the protein CASSLMIGQAYEQYF. The chain uses TRBV7-5 and TRBJ2-7; TRBD1 is the table's D call and was not checked against the DNA. TRBV7-5 has pseudogene status. This CDR3 contains 15 residues.

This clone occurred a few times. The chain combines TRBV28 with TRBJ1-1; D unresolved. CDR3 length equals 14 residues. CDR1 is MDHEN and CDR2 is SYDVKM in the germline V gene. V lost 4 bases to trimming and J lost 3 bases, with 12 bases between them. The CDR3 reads CASSSVTSDTEAFF. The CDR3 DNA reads TGTGCCAGCAGTTCCGTGACATCGGACACTGAAGCTTTCTTT. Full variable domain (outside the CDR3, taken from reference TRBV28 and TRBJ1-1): DVKVTQSSRYLVKRTGEKVFLECVQDMDHENMFWYRQDPGLGLRLIYFSYDVKMKEKGDIPEGYSVSREKKERFSLILESASTNQTSMYLCASSSVTSDTEAFFGQGTRLTVV.

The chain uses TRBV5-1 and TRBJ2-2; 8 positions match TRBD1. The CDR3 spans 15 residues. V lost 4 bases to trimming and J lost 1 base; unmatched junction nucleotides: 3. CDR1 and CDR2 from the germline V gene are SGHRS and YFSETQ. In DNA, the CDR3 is TGCGCCAGCAGCATAGACAGGGGGAACACCGGGGAGCTGTTTTTT. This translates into CASSIDRGNTGELFF.

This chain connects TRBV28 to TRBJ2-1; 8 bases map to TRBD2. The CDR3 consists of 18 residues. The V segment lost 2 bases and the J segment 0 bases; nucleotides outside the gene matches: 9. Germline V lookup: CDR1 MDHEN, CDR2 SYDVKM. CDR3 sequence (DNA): TGTGCCAGCAGTTTAGGGCTAGCGGGTGGGAGCTCCTACAATGAGCAGTTCTTC. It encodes CASSLGLAGGSSYNEQFF.

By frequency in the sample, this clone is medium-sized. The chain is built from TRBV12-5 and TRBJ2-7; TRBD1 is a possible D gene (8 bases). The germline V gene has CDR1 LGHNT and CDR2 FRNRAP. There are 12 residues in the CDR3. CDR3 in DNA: TGTGCCAGCGGACAGGGAGGGGGCGAGCAGTACTTC. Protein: CASGQGGGEQYF.

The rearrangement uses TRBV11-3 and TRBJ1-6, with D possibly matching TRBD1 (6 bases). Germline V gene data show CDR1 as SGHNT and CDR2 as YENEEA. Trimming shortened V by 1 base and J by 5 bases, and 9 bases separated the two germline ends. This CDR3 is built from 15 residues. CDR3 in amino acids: CASSLGGQNNSPLHF. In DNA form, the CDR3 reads TGTGCCAGCAGCTTAGGAGGACAGAATAATTCACCCCTCCACTTT.

CDR3 sequence reads: CASSGVMNTEAFF. The CDR3 DNA is TGTGCCAGTAGCGGGGTCATGAACACTGAAGCTTTCTTT. The chain carries TRBV19 and TRBJ1-1; D unclear. The CDR3 has 13 residues. Trimming removed 6 bases from V and 0 bases from J, with 8 bases in between. The germline V gene has CDR1 LNHDA and CDR2 SQIVND (reference sequence).

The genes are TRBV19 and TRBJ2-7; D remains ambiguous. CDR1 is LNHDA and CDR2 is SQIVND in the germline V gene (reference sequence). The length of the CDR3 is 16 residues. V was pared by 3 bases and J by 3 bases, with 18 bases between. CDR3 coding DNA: TGTGCCAGTAGTATGGGAAGTACCCCTTTGGGCTACGAGCAGTACTTC. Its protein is CASSMGSTPLGYEQYF.

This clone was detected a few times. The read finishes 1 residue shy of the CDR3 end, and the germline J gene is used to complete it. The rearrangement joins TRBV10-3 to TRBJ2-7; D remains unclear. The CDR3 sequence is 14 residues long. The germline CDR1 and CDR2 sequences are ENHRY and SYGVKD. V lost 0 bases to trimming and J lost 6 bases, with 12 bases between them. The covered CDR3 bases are TGTGCCATCAGTGAGTCGAATGACCTCTCCGAGCAGTAC. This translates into CAISESNDLSEQY. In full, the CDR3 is CAISESNDLSEQYF.

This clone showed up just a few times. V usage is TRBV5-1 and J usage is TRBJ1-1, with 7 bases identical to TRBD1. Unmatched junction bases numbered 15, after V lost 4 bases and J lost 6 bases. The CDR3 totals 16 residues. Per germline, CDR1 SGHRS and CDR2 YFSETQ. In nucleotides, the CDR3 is TGCGCCAGCAGCCCAAAGGGGGCCTGGGGAGTGTCTGAAGCTTTCTTT. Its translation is CASSPKGAWGVSEAFF. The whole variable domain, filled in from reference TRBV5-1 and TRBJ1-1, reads KAGVTQTPRYLIKTRGQQVTLSCSPISGHRSVSWYQQTPGQGLQFLFEYFSETQRNKGNFPGRFSGRQFSNSRSEMNVSTLELGDSALYLCASSPKGAWGVSEAFFGQGTRLTVV.

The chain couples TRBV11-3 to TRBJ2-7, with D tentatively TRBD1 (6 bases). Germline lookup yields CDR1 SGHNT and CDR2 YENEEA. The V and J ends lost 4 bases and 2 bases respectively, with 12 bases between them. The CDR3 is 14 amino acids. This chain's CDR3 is CASSSHWTAYEQYF. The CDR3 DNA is TGTGCCAGCAGCTCGCACTGGACAGCCTACGAGCAGTACTTC.

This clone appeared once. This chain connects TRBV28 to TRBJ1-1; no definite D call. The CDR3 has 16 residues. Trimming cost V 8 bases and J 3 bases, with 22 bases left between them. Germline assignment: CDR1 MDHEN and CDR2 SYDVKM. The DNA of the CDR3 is TGTGCCAGCGGCCCAGAGGGAGGGCGAGGGTACACTGAAGCTTTCTTT. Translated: CASGPEGGRGYTEAFF.

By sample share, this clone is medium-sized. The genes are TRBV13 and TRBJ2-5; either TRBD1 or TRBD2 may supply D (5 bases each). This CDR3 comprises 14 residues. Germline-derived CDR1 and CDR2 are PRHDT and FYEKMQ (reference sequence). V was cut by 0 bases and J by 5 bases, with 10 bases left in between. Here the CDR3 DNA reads TGTGCCAGCAGCTTAGGGGGGACCTTGGAGACCCAGTACTTC. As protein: CASSLGGTLETQYF. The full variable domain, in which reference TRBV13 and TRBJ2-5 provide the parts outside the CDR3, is AAGVIQSPRHLIKEKRETATLKCYPIPRHDTVYWYQQGPGQDPQFLISFYEKMQSDKGSIPDRFSAQQFSDYHSELNMSSLELGDSALYFCASSLGGTLETQYFGPGTRLLVL.

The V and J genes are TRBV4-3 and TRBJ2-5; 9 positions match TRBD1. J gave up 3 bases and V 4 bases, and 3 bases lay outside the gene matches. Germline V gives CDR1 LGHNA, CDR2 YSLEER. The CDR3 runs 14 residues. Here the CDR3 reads CASSLTGGKETQYF. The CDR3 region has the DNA TGCGCCAGCAGCCTTACAGGGGGCAAAGAGACCCAGTACTTC.